This T cell receptor (beta chain) came from a study of blood T cell repertoires in COVID-19. Study at large: The origin of the acute and convalescent COVID-19 samples was the United States, Italy and Spain. T cells, B-cell-depleted T cells, or PBMCs provided the cDNA or gDNA that served as material.

In germline, CDR1 is LGHNA, CDR2 YSLEER. There are 18 residues in the CDR3. Deletions cut 1 base from V and 0 bases from J, with 16 bases between. Original data processing: Nucleated cell counts were estimated from reference gene primer amplification. Libraries were prepared by immunoSEQ multiplex PCR; TCRdb keeps only in-frame clonotypes and omits some of them. The V and J calls and clone size were taken over from that table, and D and trimming were inferred from the DNA. The sample consists of some 120,000 clones, more than 75% of them appearing once. The receptor was isolated from a woman aged 50 to 65 with acute or convalescent COVID-19. The V call is TRBV4-3, the J call TRBJ2-4; D possibly corresponds to TRBD1 (5 bases). Input material: peripheral blood. The DNA for the CDR3 is TGCGCCAGCAGCCAAGGGTACAGGTCCCGTTTAGCCAAAAACATTCAGTACTTC. This gives the protein CASSQGYRSRLAKNIQYF.